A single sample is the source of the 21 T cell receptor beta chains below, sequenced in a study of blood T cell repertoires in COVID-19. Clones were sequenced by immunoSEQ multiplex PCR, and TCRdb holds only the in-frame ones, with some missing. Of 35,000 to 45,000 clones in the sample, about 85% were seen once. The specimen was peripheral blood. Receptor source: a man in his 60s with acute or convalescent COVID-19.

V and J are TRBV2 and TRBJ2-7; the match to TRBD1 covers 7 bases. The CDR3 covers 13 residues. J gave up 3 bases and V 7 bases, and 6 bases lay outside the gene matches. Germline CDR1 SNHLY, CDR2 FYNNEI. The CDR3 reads CASNPGTDYEQYF. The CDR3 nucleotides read TGTGCCAGCAACCCCGGGACAGACTACGAGCAGTACTTC. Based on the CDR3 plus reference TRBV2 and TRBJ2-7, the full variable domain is EPEVTQTPSHQVTQMGQEVILRCVPISNHLYFYWYRQILGQKVEFLVSFYNNEISEKSEIFDDQFSVERPDGSNFTLKIRSTKLEDSAMYFCASNPGTDYEQYFGPGTRLTVT.

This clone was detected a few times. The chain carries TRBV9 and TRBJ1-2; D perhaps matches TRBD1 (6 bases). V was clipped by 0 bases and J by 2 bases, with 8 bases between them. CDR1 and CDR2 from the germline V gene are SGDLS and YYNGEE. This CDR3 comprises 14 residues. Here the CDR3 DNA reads TGTGCCAGCAGCGTAGATGGGGGCAACTATGGCTACACCTTC. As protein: CASSVDGGNYGYTF.

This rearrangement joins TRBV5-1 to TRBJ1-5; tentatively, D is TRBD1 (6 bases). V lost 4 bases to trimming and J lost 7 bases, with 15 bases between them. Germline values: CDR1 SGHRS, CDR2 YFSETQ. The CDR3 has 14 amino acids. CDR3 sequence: CASSLGQLGQPQHF. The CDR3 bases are TGCGCCAGCAGCCTTGGACAGCTAGGCCAGCCCCAGCATTTT.

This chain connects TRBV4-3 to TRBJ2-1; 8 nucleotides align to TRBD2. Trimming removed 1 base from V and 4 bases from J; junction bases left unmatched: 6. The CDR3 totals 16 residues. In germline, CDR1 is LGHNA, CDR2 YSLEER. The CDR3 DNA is TGCGCCAGCAGCCAAGTCCTAGCGGGCCCTTACAATGAGCAGTTCTTC. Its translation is CASSQVLAGPYNEQFF.

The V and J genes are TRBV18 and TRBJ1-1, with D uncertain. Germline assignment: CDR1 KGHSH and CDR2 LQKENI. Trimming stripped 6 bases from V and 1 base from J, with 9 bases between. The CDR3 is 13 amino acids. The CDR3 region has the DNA TGTGCCAGCTCCGGGTCTTCGAACACTGAAGCTTTCTTT. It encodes CASSGSSNTEAFF.

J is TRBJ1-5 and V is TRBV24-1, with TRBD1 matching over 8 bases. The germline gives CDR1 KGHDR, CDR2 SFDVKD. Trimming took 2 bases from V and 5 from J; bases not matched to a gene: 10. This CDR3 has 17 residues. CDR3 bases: TGTGCCACCAGTGATTCCCTCCGGACAGGGTTGGATCAGCCCCAGCATTTT. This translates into CATSDSLRTGLDQPQHF.

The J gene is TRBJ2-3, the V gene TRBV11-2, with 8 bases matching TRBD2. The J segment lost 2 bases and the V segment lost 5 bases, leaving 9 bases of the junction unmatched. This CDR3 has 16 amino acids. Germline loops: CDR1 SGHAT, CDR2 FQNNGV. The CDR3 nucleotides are TGTGCCAGCAGCGAACTCATTAGCGGGGACACAGATACGCAGTATTTT. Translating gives CASSELISGDTDTQYF.

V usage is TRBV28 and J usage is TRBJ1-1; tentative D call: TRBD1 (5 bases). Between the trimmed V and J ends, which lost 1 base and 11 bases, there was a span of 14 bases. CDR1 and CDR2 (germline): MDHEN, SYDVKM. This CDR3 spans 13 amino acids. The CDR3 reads CASSLLMGPSAFF. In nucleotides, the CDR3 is TGTGCCAGCAGTTTATTAATGGGGCCCAGTGCTTTCTTT.

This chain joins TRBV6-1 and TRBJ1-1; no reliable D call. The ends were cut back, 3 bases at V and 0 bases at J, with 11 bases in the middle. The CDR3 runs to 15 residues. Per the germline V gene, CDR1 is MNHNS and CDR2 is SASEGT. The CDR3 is CASSDPHTLNTEAFF. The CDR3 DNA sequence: TGTGCCAGCAGTGACCCCCACACCCTGAACACTGAAGCTTTCTTT.

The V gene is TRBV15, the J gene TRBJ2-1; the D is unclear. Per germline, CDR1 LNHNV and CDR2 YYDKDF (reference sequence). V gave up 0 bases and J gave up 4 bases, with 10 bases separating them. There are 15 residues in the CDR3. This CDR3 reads CATSRDGRIYNEQFF. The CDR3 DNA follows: TGTGCCACCAGCAGAGATGGGCGAATTTACAATGAGCAGTTCTTC.

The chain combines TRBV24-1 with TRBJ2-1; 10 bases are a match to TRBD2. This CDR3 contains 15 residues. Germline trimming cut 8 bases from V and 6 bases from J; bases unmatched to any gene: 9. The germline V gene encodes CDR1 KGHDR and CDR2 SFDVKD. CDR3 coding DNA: TGTGCCACCAATCCTAGCGGGAGTGGGGTCAATGAGCAGTTCTTC. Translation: CATNPSGSGVNEQFF.

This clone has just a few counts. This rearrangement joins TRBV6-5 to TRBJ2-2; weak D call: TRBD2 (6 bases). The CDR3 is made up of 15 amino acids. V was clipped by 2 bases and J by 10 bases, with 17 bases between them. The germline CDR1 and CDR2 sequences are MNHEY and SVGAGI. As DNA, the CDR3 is TGTGCCAGCAGTTACCGGGAGCTCGTAGAAAAGGAGCTGTTTTTT. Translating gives CASSYRELVEKELFF.

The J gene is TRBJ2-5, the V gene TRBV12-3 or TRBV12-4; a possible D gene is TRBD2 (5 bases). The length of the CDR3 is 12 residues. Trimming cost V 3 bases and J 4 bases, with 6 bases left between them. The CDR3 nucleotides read TGTGCCAGCAGTTTTGCGGGAGAGACCCAGTACTTC. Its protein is CASSFAGETQYF.

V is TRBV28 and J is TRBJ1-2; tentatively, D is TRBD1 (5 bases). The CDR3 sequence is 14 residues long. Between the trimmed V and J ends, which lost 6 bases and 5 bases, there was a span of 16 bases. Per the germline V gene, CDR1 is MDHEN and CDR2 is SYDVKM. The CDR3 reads CASRKSGLDYGYTF. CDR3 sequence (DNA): TGTGCCAGCAGAAAGTCGGGACTGGATTATGGCTACACCTTC.

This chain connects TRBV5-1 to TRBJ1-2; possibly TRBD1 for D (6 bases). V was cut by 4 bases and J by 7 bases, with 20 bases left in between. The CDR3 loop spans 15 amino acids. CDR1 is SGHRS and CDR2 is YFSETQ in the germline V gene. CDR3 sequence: CASSRLSRGTGGYTF. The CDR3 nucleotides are TGCGCCAGCAGCCGACTATCCAGGGGAACTGGTGGCTACACCTTC.

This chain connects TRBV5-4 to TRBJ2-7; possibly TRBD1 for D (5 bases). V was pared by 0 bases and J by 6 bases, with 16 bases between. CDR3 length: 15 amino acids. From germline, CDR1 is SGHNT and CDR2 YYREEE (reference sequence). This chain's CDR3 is CASSLVGRESGEQYF. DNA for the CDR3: TGTGCCAGCAGCTTGGTAGGCAGGGAAAGTGGCGAGCAGTACTTC.

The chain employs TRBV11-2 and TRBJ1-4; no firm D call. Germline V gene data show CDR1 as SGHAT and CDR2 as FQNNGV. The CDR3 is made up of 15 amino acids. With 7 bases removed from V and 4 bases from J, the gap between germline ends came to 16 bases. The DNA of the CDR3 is TGTGCCAGCAATCTGGGTCGGGGAAGTAATGAAAAACTGTTTTTT. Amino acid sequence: CASNLGRGSNEKLFF.

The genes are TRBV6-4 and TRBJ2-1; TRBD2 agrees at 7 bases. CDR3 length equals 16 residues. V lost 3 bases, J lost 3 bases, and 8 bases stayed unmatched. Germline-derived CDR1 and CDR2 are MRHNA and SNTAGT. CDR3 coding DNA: TGTGCCAGCAGTGAAAGATCGAGCGGGGACTACAATGAGCAGTTCTTC. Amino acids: CASSERSSGDYNEQFF.

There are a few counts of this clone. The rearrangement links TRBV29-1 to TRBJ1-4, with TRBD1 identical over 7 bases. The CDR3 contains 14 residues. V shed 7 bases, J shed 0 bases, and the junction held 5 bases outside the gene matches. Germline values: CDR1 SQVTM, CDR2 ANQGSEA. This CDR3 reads CSARDSATNEKLFF. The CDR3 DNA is TGCAGCGCAAGGGACAGTGCAACTAATGAAAAACTGTTTTTT.

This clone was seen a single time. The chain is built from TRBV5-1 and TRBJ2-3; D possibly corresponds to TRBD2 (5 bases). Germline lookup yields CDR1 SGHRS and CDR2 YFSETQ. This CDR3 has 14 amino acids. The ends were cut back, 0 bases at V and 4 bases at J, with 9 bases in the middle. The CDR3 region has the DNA TGCGCCAGCAGCTTGGACCCGGGGTCAGATACGCAGTATTTT. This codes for CASSLDPGSDTQYF.

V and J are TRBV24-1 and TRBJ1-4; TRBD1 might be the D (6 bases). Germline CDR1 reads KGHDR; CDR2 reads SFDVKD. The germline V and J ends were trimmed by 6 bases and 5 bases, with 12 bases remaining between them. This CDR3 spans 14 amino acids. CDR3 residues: CATSPGTFNEKLFF. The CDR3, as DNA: TGTGCCACCAGTCCCGGGACATTCAATGAAAAACTGTTTTTT.